This T cell receptor beta chain was captured by sequencing in a study of T cell changes during pregnancy in multiple sclerosis (dated 2019 in TCRdb). Some background on the complete study: In women with multiple sclerosis, the researchers looked at how the T cell repertoire shifted as pregnancy progressed.

The library was built by means of the immunoSEQ multiplex PCR assay. In its TCRdb copy, this immuneACCESS table keeps in-frame sequences only and misses some clones. Where compared with another copy, unresolved V genes explain less than half of these, and the others have no known cause. The sample records approximately 50,000 clones, around 94% of which are singletons. Roughly 0.34% of the sample is taken by the ten largest. CDR1 and CDR2 (SNHLY, FYNNEI) derive from the germline V gene. The germline ends are 7 bases apart after V is trimmed by 3 bases and J by 2 bases. Including cysteine and phenylalanine, the CDR3 has 13 amino acids. Of the read, only the CDR3 DNA is kept; its 39 bases are in frame from base 1. As to this clone: The antigen it binds to is not known. No per-base quality is available; no much larger clone lies one base away.

This specimen was CD4+ T cells from peripheral blood mononuclear cells, taken in the third trimester of pregnancy. The chain is encoded by TRBV2 joined to TRBJ1-2; a weak D assignment points to TRBD1 (5 bases agree). This TCR derives from a female donor with multiple sclerosis, enrolled in a pregnancy study. The CDR3 region has the sequence CASSEDTNYGYTF. The nucleotide sequence reads TGTGCCAGCAGTGAGGACACCAACTATGGCTACACCTTC. Here the CDR3 is joined to the reference TRBV2 and TRBJ1-2 genes, and the full variable domain is: EPEVTQTPSHQVTQMGQEVILRCVPISNHLYFYWYRQILGQKVEFLVSFYNNEISEKSEIFDDQFSVERPDGSNFTLKIRSTKLEDSAMYFCASSEDTNYGYTFGSGTRLTVV.